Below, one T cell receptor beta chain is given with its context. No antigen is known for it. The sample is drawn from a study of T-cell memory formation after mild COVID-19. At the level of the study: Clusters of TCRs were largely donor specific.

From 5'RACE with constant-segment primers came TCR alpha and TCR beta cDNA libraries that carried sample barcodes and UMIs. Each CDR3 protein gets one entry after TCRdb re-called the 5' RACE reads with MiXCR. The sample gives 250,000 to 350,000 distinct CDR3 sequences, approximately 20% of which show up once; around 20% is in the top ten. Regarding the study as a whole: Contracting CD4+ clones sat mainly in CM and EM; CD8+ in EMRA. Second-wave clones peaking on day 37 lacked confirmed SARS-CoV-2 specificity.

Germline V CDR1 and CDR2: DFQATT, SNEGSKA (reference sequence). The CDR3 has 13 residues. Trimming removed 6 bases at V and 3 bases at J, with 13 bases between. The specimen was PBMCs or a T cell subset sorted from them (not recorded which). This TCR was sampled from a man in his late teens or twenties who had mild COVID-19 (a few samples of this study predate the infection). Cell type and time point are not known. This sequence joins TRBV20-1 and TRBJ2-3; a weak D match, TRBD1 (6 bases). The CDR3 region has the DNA TGCAGTGCCCGGGACATACCAACAGATACGCAGTATTTT. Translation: CSARDIPTDTQYF.